These 7 T cell receptor beta chains originate from one sample sequenced in a study of blood T cell repertoires in COVID-19. The assay was immunoSEQ multiplex PCR, and TCRdb's table has in-frame clones only and misses some. The table includes roughly 110,000 clones, more than 80% detected once. Sample: peripheral blood. These receptors came from a woman between 55 and 75 years old with COVID-19, enrolled during active disease.

This clone was observed once. The chain couples TRBV13 to TRBJ1-2; TRBD1 agrees at 9 bases. This CDR3 contains 11 residues. Unmatched junction bases numbered 3, after V lost 4 bases and J lost 12 bases. The germline V gene has CDR1 PRHDT and CDR2 FYEKMQ (reference sequence). CDR3: CASSSRDRDTF. CDR3 sequence (DNA): TGTGCCAGCAGCTCCCGGGACAGGGACACCTTC.

The genes are TRBV5-1 and TRBJ2-3; D perhaps matches TRBD2 (6 bases). This CDR3 has 17 residues. Germline values: CDR1 SGHRS, CDR2 YFSETQ. Deletions cut 0 bases from V and 3 bases from J, with 17 bases between. CDR3 residues: CASSLDSGGVGTDTQYF. In DNA, the CDR3 is TGCGCCAGCAGCTTGGACTCAGGCGGGGTTGGTACAGATACGCAGTATTTT. Combining the CDR3 with reference TRBV5-1 and TRBJ2-3 gives the whole variable domain KAGVTQTPRYLIKTRGQQVTLSCSPISGHRSVSWYQQTPGQGLQFLFEYFSETQRNKGNFPGRFSGRQFSNSRSEMNVSTLELGDSALYLCASSLDSGGVGTDTQYFGPGTRLTVL.

This clone occurred many times. A read error may produce the germline difference seen at one junction end. Other nucleotide sequences from this sample produce the same CDR3. This chain joins TRBV12-5 and TRBJ2-5, with a possible D match to TRBD1 (8 bases). Germline V gene lookup returns CDR1 LGHNT and CDR2 FRNRAP. CDR3 length: 17 residues. The CDR3 sequence is CARGLGGTGGQQETQYF. CDR3 DNA sequence: TGTGCTCGTGGTTTGGGGGGGACAGGAGGGCAACAAGAGACCCAGTACTTC.

This clone occurred a few times. The chain employs TRBV6-2 or TRBV6-3 and TRBJ1-1; the match to TRBD1 covers 8 bases. CDR1 MNHEY and CDR2 SVGEGT come from the germline V gene. The CDR3 runs to 14 residues. The V and J ends lost 6 bases and 6 bases, in that order; junction bases with no gene match: 9. The CDR3 loop reads CASSLRGRNAEAFF. CDR3 nucleotide sequence: TGTGCCAGCAGCCTCAGGGGGCGAAATGCTGAAGCTTTCTTT.

This chain uses TRBV6-5 with TRBJ2-7, with 9 bases fitting TRBD1. Losses at the gene ends were 0 bases for V and 1 base for J; bases not matched to a gene: 4. The length of the CDR3 is 16 residues. CDR1 and CDR2 from the germline V gene are MNHEY and SVGAGI. DNA for the CDR3: TGTGCCAGCAGTTACTCGCCGGACAGGGGTTCCTACGAGCAGTACTTC. This translates into CASSYSPDRGSYEQYF.

The chain links TRBV7-9 to TRBJ2-1; 9 bases are shared with TRBD1. CDR1 and CDR2 (germline): SEHNR, FQNEAQ (reference sequence). This CDR3 is built from 18 residues. V dropped 5 bases and J dropped 1; count of bases not matched to a gene: 12. The CDR3 DNA reads TGTGCCAGCAGCGGGGGAATGTGGACAGGGGAGTCCTACAATGAGCAGTTCTTC. Amino acid sequence: CASSGGMWTGESYNEQFF.

The table lists this clone with a count of one. The V and J genes are TRBV14 and TRBJ1-6, with D unclear. The V gene lost 0 bases and the J gene lost 3 bases, with 9 bases spanning the gap. CDR1 is SGHDN and CDR2 is FVKESK in the germline V gene. The CDR3 runs 16 residues. This CDR3 reads CASSQDRGNYNSPLHF. DNA of the CDR3: TGTGCCAGCAGCCAAGATCGGGGAAACTATAATTCACCCCTCCACTTT.